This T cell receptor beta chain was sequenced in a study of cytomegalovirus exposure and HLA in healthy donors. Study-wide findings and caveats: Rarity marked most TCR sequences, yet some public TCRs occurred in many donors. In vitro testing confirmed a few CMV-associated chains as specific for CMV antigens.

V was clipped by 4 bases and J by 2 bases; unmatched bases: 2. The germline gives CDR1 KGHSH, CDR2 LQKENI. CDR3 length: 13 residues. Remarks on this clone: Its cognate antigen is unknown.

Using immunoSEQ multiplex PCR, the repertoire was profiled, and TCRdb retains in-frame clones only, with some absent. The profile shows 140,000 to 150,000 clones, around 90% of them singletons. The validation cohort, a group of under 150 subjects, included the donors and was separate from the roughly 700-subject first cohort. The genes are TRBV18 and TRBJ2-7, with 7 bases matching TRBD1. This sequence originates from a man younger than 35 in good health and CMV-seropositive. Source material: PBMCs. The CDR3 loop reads CASSQGQTYEQYF. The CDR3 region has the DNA TGTGCCAGCTCACAGGGACAGACCTACGAGCAGTACTTC. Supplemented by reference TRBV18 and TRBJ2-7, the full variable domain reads NAGVMQNPRHLVRRRGQEARLRCSPMKGHSHVYWYRQLPEEGLKFMVYLQKENIIDESGMPKERFSAEFPKEGPSILRIQQVVRGDSAAYFCASSQGQTYEQYFGPGTRLTVT.